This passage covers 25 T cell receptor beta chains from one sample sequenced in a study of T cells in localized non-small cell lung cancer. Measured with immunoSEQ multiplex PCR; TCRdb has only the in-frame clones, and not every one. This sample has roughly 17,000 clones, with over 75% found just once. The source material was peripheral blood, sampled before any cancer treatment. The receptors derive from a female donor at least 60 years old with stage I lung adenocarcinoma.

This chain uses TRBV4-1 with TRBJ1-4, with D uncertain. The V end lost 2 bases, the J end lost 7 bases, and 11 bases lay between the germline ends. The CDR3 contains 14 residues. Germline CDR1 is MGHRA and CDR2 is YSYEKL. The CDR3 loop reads CASSQLGLVEKLFF. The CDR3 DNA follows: TGCGCCAGCAGCCAACTTGGACTGGTTGAAAAACTGTTTTTT.

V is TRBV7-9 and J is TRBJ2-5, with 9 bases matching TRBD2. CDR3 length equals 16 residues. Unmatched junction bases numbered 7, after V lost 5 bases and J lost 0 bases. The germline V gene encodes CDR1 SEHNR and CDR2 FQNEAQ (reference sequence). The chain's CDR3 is CASSRASGANQETQYF. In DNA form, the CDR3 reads TGTGCCAGCAGCCGGGCTAGCGGGGCAAACCAAGAGACCCAGTACTTC.

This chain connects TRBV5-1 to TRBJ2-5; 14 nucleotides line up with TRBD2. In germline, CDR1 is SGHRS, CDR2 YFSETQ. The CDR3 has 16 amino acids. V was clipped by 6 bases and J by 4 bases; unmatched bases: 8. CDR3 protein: CASKGGTSGGAETQYF. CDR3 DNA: TGCGCCAGCAAAGGGGGGACTAGCGGGGGTGCAGAGACCCAGTACTTC.

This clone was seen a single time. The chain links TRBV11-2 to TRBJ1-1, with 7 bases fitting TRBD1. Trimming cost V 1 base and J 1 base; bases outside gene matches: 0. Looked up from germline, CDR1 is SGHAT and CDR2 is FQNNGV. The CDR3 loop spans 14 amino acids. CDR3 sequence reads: CASSLGQGNTEAFF. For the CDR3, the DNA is TGTGCCAGCAGCTTAGGACAGGGGAACACTGAAGCTTTCTTT.

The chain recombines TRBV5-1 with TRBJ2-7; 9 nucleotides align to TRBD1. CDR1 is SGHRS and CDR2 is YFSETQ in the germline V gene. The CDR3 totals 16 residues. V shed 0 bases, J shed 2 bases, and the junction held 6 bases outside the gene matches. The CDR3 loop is CASSLGGTGSPYEQYF. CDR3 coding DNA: TGCGCCAGCAGCTTGGGGGGGACAGGGAGCCCCTACGAGCAGTACTTC.

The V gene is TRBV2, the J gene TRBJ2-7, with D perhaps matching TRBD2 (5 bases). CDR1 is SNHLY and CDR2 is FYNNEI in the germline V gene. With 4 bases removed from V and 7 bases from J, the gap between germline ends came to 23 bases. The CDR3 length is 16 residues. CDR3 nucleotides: TGTGCCAGCAGTGCGGGAATAGGAAACTCACTACGGGAGCAGTACTTC. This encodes CASSAGIGNSLREQYF.

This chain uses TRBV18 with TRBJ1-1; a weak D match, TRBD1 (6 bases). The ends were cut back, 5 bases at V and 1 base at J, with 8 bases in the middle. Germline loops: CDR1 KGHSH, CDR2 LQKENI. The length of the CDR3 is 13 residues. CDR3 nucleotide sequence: TGTGCCAGCTCAGGGGGCGGGAACACTGAAGCTTTCTTT. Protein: CASSGGGNTEAFF.

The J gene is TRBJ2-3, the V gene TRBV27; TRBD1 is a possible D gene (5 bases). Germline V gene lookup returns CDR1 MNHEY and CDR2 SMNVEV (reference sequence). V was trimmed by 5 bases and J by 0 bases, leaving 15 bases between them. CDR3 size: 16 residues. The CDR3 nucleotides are TGTGCCAGCAGTCCGCCCGACAGATCTAGCACAGATACGCAGTATTTT. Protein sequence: CASSPPDRSSTDTQYF.

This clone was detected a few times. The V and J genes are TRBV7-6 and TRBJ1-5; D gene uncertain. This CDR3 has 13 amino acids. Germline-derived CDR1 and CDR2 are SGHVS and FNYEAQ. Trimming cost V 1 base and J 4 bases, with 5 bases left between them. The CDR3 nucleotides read TGTGCCAGCAGCTTAGACCGAAATCAGCCCCAGCATTTT. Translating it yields CASSLDRNQPQHF.

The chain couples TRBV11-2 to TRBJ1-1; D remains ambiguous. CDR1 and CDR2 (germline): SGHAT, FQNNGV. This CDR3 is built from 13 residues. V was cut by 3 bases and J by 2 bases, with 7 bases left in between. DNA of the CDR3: TGTGCCAGCAGCTTCGAGACAAACACTGAAGCTTTCTTT. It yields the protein CASSFETNTEAFF. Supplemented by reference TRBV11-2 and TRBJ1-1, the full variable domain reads EAGVAQSPRYKIIEKRQSVAFWCNPISGHATLYWYQQILGQGPKLLIQFQNNGVVDDSQLPKDRFSAERLKGVDSTLKIQPAKLEDSAVYLCASSFETNTEAFFGQGTRLTVV.

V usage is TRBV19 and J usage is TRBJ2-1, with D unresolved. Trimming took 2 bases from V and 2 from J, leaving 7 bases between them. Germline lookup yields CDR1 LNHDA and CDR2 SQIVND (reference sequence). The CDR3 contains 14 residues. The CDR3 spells CASSIYSTYNEQFF. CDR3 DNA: TGTGCCAGTAGTATATACAGTACCTACAATGAGCAGTTCTTC.

The CDR3 DNA sequence: TGCGCCAGCAGCCAAGATCTCGCGGGGGGGCCTCTGGGAGAGACCCAGTACTTC. Translation: CASSQDLAGGPLGETQYF. J is TRBJ2-5 and V is TRBV4-3; 9 bases line up with TRBD2. V dropped 0 bases and J dropped 4; count of bases not matched to a gene: 12. CDR3 length: 18 residues. The V gene's germline CDR1 is LGHNA and CDR2 YSLEER.

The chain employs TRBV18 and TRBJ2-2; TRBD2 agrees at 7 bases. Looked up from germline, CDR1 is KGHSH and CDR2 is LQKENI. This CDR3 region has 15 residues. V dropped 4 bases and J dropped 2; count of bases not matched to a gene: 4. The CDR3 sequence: CASSRGLVNTGELFF. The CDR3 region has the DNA TGTGCCAGCTCACGAGGACTAGTTAACACCGGGGAGCTGTTTTTT. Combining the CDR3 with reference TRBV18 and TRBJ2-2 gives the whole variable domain NAGVMQNPRHLVRRRGQEARLRCSPMKGHSHVYWYRQLPEEGLKFMVYLQKENIIDESGMPKERFSAEFPKEGPSILRIQQVVRGDSAAYFCASSRGLVNTGELFFGEGSRLTVL.

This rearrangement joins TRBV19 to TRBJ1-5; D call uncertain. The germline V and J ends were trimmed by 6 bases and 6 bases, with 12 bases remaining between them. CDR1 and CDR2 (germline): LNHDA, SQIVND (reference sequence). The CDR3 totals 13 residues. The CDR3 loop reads CASRGLRSQPQHF. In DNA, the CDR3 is TGTGCCAGTAGGGGCCTACGTAGTCAGCCCCAGCATTTT. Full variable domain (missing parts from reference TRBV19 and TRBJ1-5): DGGITQSPKYLFRKEGQNVTLSCEQNLNHDAMYWYRQDPGQGLRLIYYSQIVNDFQKGDIAEGYSVSREKKESFPLTVTSAQKNPTAFYLCASRGLRSQPQHFGDGTRLSIL.

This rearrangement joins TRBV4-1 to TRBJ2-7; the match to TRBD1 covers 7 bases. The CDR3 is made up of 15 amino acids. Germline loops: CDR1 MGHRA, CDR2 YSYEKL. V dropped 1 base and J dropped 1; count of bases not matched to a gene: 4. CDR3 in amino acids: CASSQVRQGSYEQYF. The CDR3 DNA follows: TGCGCCAGCAGCCAAGTAAGACAGGGATCCTACGAGCAGTACTTC.

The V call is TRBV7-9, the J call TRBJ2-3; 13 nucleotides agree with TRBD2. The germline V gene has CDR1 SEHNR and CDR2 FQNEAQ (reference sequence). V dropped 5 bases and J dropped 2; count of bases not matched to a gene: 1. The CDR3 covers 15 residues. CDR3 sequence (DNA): TGTGCCAGCAGCGGGACTAGCGGGACCACAGATACGCAGTATTTT. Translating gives CASSGTSGTTDTQYF.

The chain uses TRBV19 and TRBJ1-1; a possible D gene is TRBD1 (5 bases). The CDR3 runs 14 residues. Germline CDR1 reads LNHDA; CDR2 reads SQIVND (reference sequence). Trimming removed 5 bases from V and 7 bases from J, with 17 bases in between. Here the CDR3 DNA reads TGTGCCAGTAGTTTCCCAGGGCCCTACGGTGAAGCTTTCTTT. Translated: CASSFPGPYGEAFF.

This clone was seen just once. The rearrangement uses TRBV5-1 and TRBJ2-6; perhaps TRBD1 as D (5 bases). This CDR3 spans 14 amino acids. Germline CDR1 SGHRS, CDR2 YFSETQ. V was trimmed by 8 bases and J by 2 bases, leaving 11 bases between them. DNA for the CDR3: TGCGCCAGTACCTTGACAGCTGGGGCCAACGTCCTGACTTTC. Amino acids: CASTLTAGANVLTF.

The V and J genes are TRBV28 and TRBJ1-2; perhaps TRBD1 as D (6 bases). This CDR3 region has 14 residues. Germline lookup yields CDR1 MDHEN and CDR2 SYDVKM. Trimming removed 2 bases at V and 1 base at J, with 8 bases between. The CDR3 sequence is CASSLPQGNYGYTF. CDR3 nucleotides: TGTGCCAGCAGTTTACCACAGGGTAACTATGGCTACACCTTC.

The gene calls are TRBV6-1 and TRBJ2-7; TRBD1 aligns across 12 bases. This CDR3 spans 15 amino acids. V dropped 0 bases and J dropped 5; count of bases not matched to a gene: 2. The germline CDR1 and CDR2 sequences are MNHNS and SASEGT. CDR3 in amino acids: CASSEAGTGGDEQYF. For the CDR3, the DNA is TGTGCCAGCAGTGAAGCAGGGACAGGGGGCGACGAGCAGTACTTC.

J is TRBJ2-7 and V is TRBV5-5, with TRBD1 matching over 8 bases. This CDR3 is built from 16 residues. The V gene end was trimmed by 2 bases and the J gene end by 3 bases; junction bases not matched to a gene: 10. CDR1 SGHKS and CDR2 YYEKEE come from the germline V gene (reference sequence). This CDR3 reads CASSFRQGMGYYEQYF. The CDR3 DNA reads TGTGCCAGCAGCTTTAGACAGGGGATGGGGTACTACGAGCAGTACTTC.

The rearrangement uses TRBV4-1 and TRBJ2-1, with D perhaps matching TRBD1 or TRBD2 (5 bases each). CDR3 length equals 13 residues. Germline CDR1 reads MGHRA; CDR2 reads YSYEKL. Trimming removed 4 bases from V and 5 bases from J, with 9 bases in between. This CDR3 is CASSRWGNNEQFF. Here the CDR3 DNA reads TGCGCCAGCAGCCGGTGGGGGAACAATGAGCAGTTCTTC.

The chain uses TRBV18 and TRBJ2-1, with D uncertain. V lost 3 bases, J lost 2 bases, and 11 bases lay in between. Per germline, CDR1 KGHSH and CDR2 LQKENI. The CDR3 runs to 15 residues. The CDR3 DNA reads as TGTGCCAGCTCACCGGGCACCCCGGCCTACAATGAGCAGTTCTTC. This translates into CASSPGTPAYNEQFF.

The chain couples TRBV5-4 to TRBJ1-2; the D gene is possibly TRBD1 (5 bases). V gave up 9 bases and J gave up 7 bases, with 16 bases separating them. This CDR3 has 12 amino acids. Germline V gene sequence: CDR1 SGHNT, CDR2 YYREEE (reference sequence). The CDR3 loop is CAIQPGAGGYTF. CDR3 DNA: TGTGCCATCCAGCCCGGGGCGGGTGGCTACACCTTC.

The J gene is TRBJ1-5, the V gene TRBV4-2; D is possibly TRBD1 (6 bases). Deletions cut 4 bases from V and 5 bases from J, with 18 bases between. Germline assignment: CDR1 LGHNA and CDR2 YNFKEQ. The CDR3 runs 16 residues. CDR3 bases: TGTGCCAGCAGCCCCCAGACAGGACAAGGGGATCAGCCCCAGCATTTT. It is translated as CASSPQTGQGDQPQHF.